This T cell receptor (beta chain) was sequenced during a study of cytomegalovirus exposure and HLA in healthy donors (TCRdb year 2017). Notes on the research overall: An earlier analysis of approximately 640 of the donors reported about 250 Gb of sequence data and 120 million or so unique TCR beta sequences from 190 million or so T cells. Along with the 666-subject first cohort, a separate validation cohort of more than 90 different subjects was used. In a later analysis, previously published TCR beta repertoires from 666 donors were re-analyzed and high-resolution HLA genotyping was added so that TCR occurrence patterns could be studied. The later analysis used no new phenotypic data to find candidate immune exposures, relying instead on TCR beta sequences and their occurrence across donors. An early release that covered 500 to 800 HLA-typed donors contained approximately 300 gigabases of sequencing data and tens of millions of unique TCR sequences. Genome-wide SNP genotypes for about 65% of the roughly 700 donors were used in a later genetic analysis, which treated that subset as a discovery cohort. The study profiled the T cell repertoires of 500 to 800 subjects by immunosequencing and related them to cytomegalovirus serostatus. Typing coverage varied by locus: roughly 629-640 donors for A, B, C, DRB1 and DQB1; 500 to 550 for DQA1; 606 for DPA1; more than 450 for DPB1. An earlier analysis of fewer than 750 of the donors used high-throughput TCR beta sequencing to judge whether each TCR beta V gene segment behaved as functional or pseudogenic. Every discovery cohort repertoire had been produced on one sequencing platform. The study was designed to test whether signatures of past pathogen exposure could be identified by cataloging public T cell receptors. To predict cytomegalovirus infection status, the study brought together high-throughput TCR immunosequencing, statistical association of individual TCRs with disease status, and machine learning. Both class I and class II loci were covered by HLA typing, at four-digit resolution. The genetic ancestry cluster associated with self-reported Caucasian donors included over 80% of the roughly 380 genotyped donors. Donor age, sex, ethnicity and CMV serostatus were collected together with the repertoire data. On average, around 240,000 unique TCR beta nucleotide sequences were sequenced per donor among 398 genotyped donors of the cohort, with roughly 19% of those sequences being non-productive. A handful of DR-DQ haplotypes were handled as single units for association and clustering because linkage in the cohort was strong.

The cohort was made up of under 800 healthy bone marrow donors. At the time of sampling, every cohort member was nominally healthy, though immune exposures that went unrecorded were likely present. The donor was CMV seronegative and belonged to the group of over 300 seronegative cohort members. Every donor gave a peripheral blood sample, and the peripheral blood mononuclear cells from that sample were used for TCR beta sequencing. Genomic DNA extraction from the blood cell samples was performed with the Qiagen DNeasy Blood Extraction Kit. This clone was found once. No cognate antigen has been identified for it. It has no much larger one-base neighbor in the sample; base qualities were not kept. General conclusions and limits of the study: HLA typing was unavailable for some donors at each locus, so association tests used only the typed subset. A cluster of highly shared sequence variants was judged likely to represent a technical artifact of the sequencing pipeline. A further reported finding was that TCR beta sequences accurately predicted the HLA-A and HLA-B alleles for most subjects in the first cohort. A later analysis found that most CMV-associated TCR beta chains appeared HLA-restricted, with HLA associations seemingly driven largely by CMV exposure. Sequencing depth was assumed to be roughly uniform across donors in the presence/absence analyses, though that assumption may not hold. CMV serostatus was the only immune exposure information available for the cohort. In a later genetic analysis, fewer N-insertions in productive TCRs were reported among donors in an Asian-associated ancestry cluster than the roughly 640-donor mean. In this cohort, only TCR beta chains were sequenced, and detectable features were limited by the absence of alpha or paired-chain data. In an earlier analysis of fewer than 700 of the donors, most TCR beta V segments appeared in productive rearrangements about 90% or about 30% of the time, broadly matching IMGT annotations. Three of the identified cytomegalovirus-associated TCR beta chains were confirmed in vitro to be specific for cytomegalovirus antigens. Because counts were too low, some 16 rarely observed V segments, including chromosome 9 orphons, were excluded from the earlier analysis of a few hundred of the donors. Compared with equally common non-associated chains, HLA-associated TCR beta chains in a later analysis were more clonally expanded and had lower generation probabilities. Linkage disequilibrium might explain the correlated functional status among segregating V segments, but an unknown experimental factor could not be excluded. The authors suggested that the approach could potentially be generalized to other disease states and immunological phenotypes. Because the 87-base-pair reads could not distinguish some IMGT-functional V segments, including TRBV6-2 and TRBV6-3, those segments were excluded. According to a later analysis, TCR association rates differed among HLA loci, with DRB1 alleles showing the most associated TCRs and HLA-C alleles showing the fewest. An association between a missense DCLRE1C variant and V-gene and J-gene trimming of TCR beta chains was found in a later genetic analysis and replicated in an independent cohort. Assigning TCR associations to individual alleles was difficult when HLA alleles, especially DR and DQ, strongly co-occurred. Across donors, most TCR sequences were observed very rarely, whereas some public TCRs were present in many individuals. Several of the top co-occurrence clusters appeared to be linked to parvovirus B19, influenza, CMV and Epstein-Barr virus, according to a later analysis. Cytomegalovirus status was reported to be diagnosed by the classifier with high specificity and sensitivity in both the original and validation cohorts. At a false discovery rate of 0.05, a later analysis linked fewer than 20,000 TCR beta sequences to specific HLA alleles. The study listed 150 to 200 TCR beta chains as associated with cytomegalovirus.

The library relied on the immunoSEQ multiplex PCR assay. For the multiplex PCR, a mixture combining 60 forward primers for TCR Vbeta segments and 13 reverse primers for TCR Jbeta segments was used. A multiplex PCR assay on genomic DNA amplified the CDR3 region of rearranged TCR beta genes. The Illumina HiSeq System was used to sequence the amplified TCR beta libraries as 87-base-pair reads. As for the authors' bioinformatics: A later analysis counted 75 million to 100 million unique TCR beta chains across the 666 repertoires, and some 11 million of these chains were shared by at least two donors. To remove PCR and sequencing errors, raw reads were error-corrected and collapsed into unique sequences using a nearest-neighbor algorithm that merged closely related sequences. To assign V, D and J gene segments, CDR3 sequences were aligned to IMGT reference sequences. For a sequence to be retained, a match of at least six nucleotides to both a V gene segment and a J gene segment was required. Rearrangements were classified as productive when the CDR3 lacked stop codons and remained in frame with V and J, and all other rearrangements were classified as non-productive. CDR3 was defined according to IMGT convention as the region running from the second conserved V-encoded cysteine to the conserved J-encoded phenylalanine. Sequences without an unambiguous match to a single V gene segment were excluded from the earlier analysis of about 640 of the donors. In an earlier analysis of roughly 500 of the donors, V segments were called functional above 56.7% productive rearrangements and were called segregating when the between-donor standard deviation exceeded 5%. A statistical classification framework was developed to diagnose cytomegalovirus status using the catalog of TCR beta chain sequences. V and J gene assignment, in a later analysis, came from comparing TCR nucleotide sequences with IMGT/GENE-DB human TR gene sequences. Using the TCRdist pipeline, a later analysis assigned CDR3 sequences along with most-parsimonious VDJ recombination scenarios. In a later analysis, each TCR beta chain was defined by its CDR3 amino acid sequence together with its V-gene family, and reads lacking a unique V-gene family were excluded. As a way to deal with suspected cross-contamination and a sequencing artifact, a later analysis dropped 450 to 700 nucleotide sequences that were highly shared and had low generation probability. In a later analysis, a clonal expansion index for each public chain was calculated from normalized within-repertoire ranks of inferred template counts. A later analysis computed generation probabilities with a VDJ recombination model fitted to out-of-frame rearrangements, and checked the results against IGoR. Hypergeometric tests were used in a later analysis to score TCR-TCR, TCR-HLA and TCR-CMV co-occurrence, with a repertoire-size bias correction applied to the TCR pairs. A later analysis estimated false discovery rates by permuting HLA or CMV assignments 20 times. In a later analysis, co-occurring TCRs were grouped using DBSCAN, and TCRdist sequence similarity was added for clustering within HLA-allele-positive subsets. Co-occurrence clustering excluded repertoires with fewer than 30,000 or more than 120,000 public chains, plus five with anomalous nucleotide sharing. TCRdb retrieved this table from immuneACCESS and kept in-frame rearrangements only. Not all clones are present; in checked studies, unresolved V genes account for under half, and no reason is known for the remainder. The V and J calls and the clone size are those of that table, but D and trimming were determined from the DNA. In all, the sample holds roughly 150,000 clones, and 80% of those were seen once. The biggest ten clones account for about an eighth of the sample.

Spanning cysteine to phenylalanine, the CDR3 consists of 16 amino acids. Only the CDR3 portion is preserved as DNA: 48 bases, with reading frame beginning at the first base. The V end gives up 4 bases and the J end 0 bases, leaving 4 bases in the junction not matched to a gene. The germline V gene yields SGHTA for CDR1 and FQGNSA for CDR2. The clonotype comes from a middle-aged woman in good health and CMV-seronegative. This sequence uses TRBV7-2 and TRBJ1-3; TRBD1 matches 9 bases in the middle. Sequencing was performed on PBMCs. The CDR3 protein sequence reads: CASSSGQGASGNTIYF. The DNA reads TGTGCCAGCAGCTCGGGACAGGGTGCCTCTGGAAACACCATATATTTT.